The sample holds one count of the clone carrying this TCR beta chain. These data are taken from a study of Ad26.COV2.S vaccination and SARS-CoV-2 variants. The repertoire was sequenced with immunoSEQ multiplex PCR; TCRdb's copy has only in-frame clones and lacks some. The sample includes about 350,000 clones, about 89% of them seen just once. As to treatment: about 20 received Ad26.COV2.S at low or high dose, single or two shots; 5 received placebo; per-sample allocation not given. After the first vaccine or placebo injection, samples were drawn on day 63. The specimen was peripheral blood, collected in a trial of Ad26.COV2.S vaccine versus placebo. This clonotype originated in a person aged 18-60 years who received the Ad26.COV2.S COVID-19 vaccine or a placebo.

The CDR3 nucleotides are TGTGCCTGGATCAGCCGTCTGGGAAACACTGAAGCTTTCTTT. Its translation: CAWISRLGNTEAFF. J is TRBJ1-1 and V is TRBV30; no clear D gene. Germline V lookup: CDR1 GTSNPN, CDR2 SVGIG (reference sequence). V lost 4 bases to trimming and J lost 2 bases, with 14 bases between them. The CDR3 contains 14 residues.